One sample yielded the 23 T cell receptor beta chains listed below, sequenced in a study of T cell responses to AZD1222 COVID-19 vaccine. TCRdb's table, derived via immunoSEQ multiplex PCR, lists solely in-frame clones and lacks some. The table lists 70,000 to 85,000 clones, 70% to 85% of them singletons, with around 3% in the top ten. The sequences come from peripheral blood, collected on day 0 of AZD1222 vaccination. These receptors were collected from an adult in good health.

The V gene is TRBV9, the J gene TRBJ2-3; 7 nucleotides line up with TRBD2. The germline V gene has CDR1 SGDLS and CDR2 YYNGEE. There are 17 residues in the CDR3. J lost 3 bases, V lost 1 base, and 11 bases had no gene match. CDR3 in DNA: TGTGCCAGCAGCGTAAAACGGGCGGGGGATGGAACAGATACGCAGTATTTT. It specifies CASSVKRAGDGTDTQYF.

The J gene is TRBJ2-3, the V gene TRBV5-1, with D tentatively TRBD1 or TRBD2 (6 bases each). CDR1 is SGHRS and CDR2 is YFSETQ in the germline V gene. The CDR3 has 16 residues. Trimming took 4 bases from V and 2 from J, leaving 17 bases between them. The CDR3 DNA sequence: TGCGCCAGCAGCGGCGGGGCCCCGGGGGCCACAGATACGCAGTATTTT. This sequence encodes CASSGGAPGATDTQYF.

The chain employs TRBV19 and TRBJ2-3; perhaps TRBD2 as D (5 bases). The CDR3 is made up of 14 amino acids. The V and J ends lost 8 bases and 1 base respectively, with 13 bases between them. The germline V gene encodes CDR1 LNHDA and CDR2 SQIVND (reference sequence). CDR3 nucleotides: TGTGCCAGTCGCCGAGAGGGCGGCACAGATACGCAGTATTTT. This translates into CASRREGGTDTQYF.

In this sample, this clone turned up a few times. The CDR3 nucleotides read TGTGCCAGCAGTTACTACAACACTGAAGCTTTCTTT. It is translated as CASSYYNTEAFF. The chain is built from TRBV6-2 or TRBV6-3 and TRBJ1-1, with D hard to call. The length of the CDR3 is 12 residues. V gave up 1 base and J gave up 2 bases, with 2 bases separating them. Germline V gives CDR1 MNHEY, CDR2 SVGEGT.

CDR3 bases: TGTGCCAGCAGCCGGCTAGCGGGGAACACCGGGGAGCTGTTTTTT. Encoded protein: CASSRLAGNTGELFF. The rearrangement links TRBV7-3 to TRBJ2-2; 8 bases fit TRBD2. The CDR3 sequence is 15 residues long. CDR1 and CDR2 (germline): SGHTA, FQGTGA. The junction had 3 bases not matched to a gene; V was cut back by 5 bases and J by 1 base.

This sequence joins TRBV18 and TRBJ1-3; D is uncertain. The CDR3 contains 15 residues. Germline CDR1 is KGHSH and CDR2 is LQKENI. The V end was cut by 2 bases, the J end by 0 bases, with 8 bases between. In nucleotides, the CDR3 is TGTGCCAGCTCACCAGGGAGTGTCTCTGGAAACACCATATATTTT. Its protein is CASSPGSVSGNTIYF. The full variable domain, its missing parts supplied by reference TRBV18 and TRBJ1-3, is NAGVMQNPRHLVRRRGQEARLRCSPMKGHSHVYWYRQLPEEGLKFMVYLQKENIIDESGMPKERFSAEFPKEGPSILRIQQVVRGDSAAYFCASSPGSVSGNTIYFGEGSWLTVV.

The rearrangement joins TRBV10-3 to TRBJ2-7, with D possibly being TRBD1 (6 bases). The CDR3 has 13 amino acids. CDR1 and CDR2 (germline): ENHRY, SYGVKD. V was clipped by 8 bases and J by 1 base, with 12 bases between them. The CDR3 DNA reads as TGTGCCATCGGGGGCAGCTTATCCTACGAGCAGTACTTC. This codes for CAIGGSLSYEQYF.

This clone has just a few counts. This chain joins TRBV6-2 or TRBV6-3 and TRBJ2-4; D ambiguous. CDR1 is MNHEY and CDR2 is SVGEGT in the germline V gene. The CDR3 is made up of 14 amino acids. Trimming removed 6 bases at V and 0 bases at J, with 9 bases between. The CDR3 nucleotides read TGTGCCAGCAGCGGCGGTTCAGCCAAAAACATTCAGTACTTC. This sequence encodes CASSGGSAKNIQYF.

This sequence joins TRBV6-6 and TRBJ2-7, with a tentative D call TRBD2 (5 bases). Trimming shortened V by 4 bases and J by 3 bases, and 16 bases separated the two germline ends. The CDR3 is made up of 15 amino acids. Germline values: CDR1 MNHNY, CDR2 SVGAGI (reference sequence). The CDR3 DNA sequence: TGTGCCAGCAGTTCTCCCGGGATAGGAGGCTACGAGCAGTACTTC. Protein product: CASSSPGIGGYEQYF.

The V gene is TRBV19, the J gene TRBJ1-2; TRBD1 matches 9 bases. V lost 5 bases and J lost 8; bases outside the gene matches: 6. The CDR3 length is 13 residues. Germline CDR1 LNHDA, CDR2 SQIVND (reference sequence). The DNA for the CDR3 is TGTGCCAGTAGTCCCAGGGACAGGGACGGCTACACCTTC. Residues: CASSPRDRDGYTF.

The chain couples TRBV6-5 to TRBJ1-1, with 7 bases lining up with TRBD1. The CDR3 totals 15 residues. Germline V gene lookup returns CDR1 MNHEY and CDR2 SVGAGI. V shed 4 bases, J shed 1 base, and the junction held 6 bases outside the gene matches. CDR3 DNA sequence: TGTGCCAGCAGTTCTTGGGACAGAGGGAACACTGAAGCTTTCTTT. Residues: CASSSWDRGNTEAFF.

V and J are TRBV2 and TRBJ2-5; D gene uncertain. Trimming took 7 bases from V and 5 from J, leaving 20 bases between them. CDR1 and CDR2 from the germline V gene are SNHLY and FYNNEI. This CDR3 has 15 amino acids. The CDR3, as DNA: TGTGCCAGCATTATCGGGCAACGCGTGGCCGAGACCCAGTACTTC. Amino acid sequence: CASIIGQRVAETQYF. Together with reference TRBV2 and TRBJ2-5, the CDR3 gives the full variable domain: EPEVTQTPSHQVTQMGQEVILRCVPISNHLYFYWYRQILGQKVEFLVSFYNNEISEKSEIFDDQFSVERPDGSNFTLKIRSTKLEDSAMYFCASIIGQRVAETQYFGPGTRLLVL.

The genes are TRBV5-4 and TRBJ2-7; no reliable D call. Germline V lookup: CDR1 SGHNT, CDR2 YYREEE (reference sequence). The V and J ends lost 4 bases and 4 bases respectively, with 12 bases between them. CDR3 length: 13 residues. The CDR3 DNA reads TGTGCCAGCAGCCCATCCGACGGGTACGAGCAGTACTTC. It is translated as CASSPSDGYEQYF.

V is TRBV12-3 or TRBV12-4 and J is TRBJ2-2, with D perhaps matching TRBD1 or TRBD2 (5 bases each). CDR3 size: 13 residues. Trimming cost V 5 bases and J 7 bases, with 11 bases left between them. CDR3 sequence: CASSRGRGGELFF. The CDR3, as DNA: TGTGCCAGCAGTCGGGGACGGGGCGGGGAGCTGTTTTTT.

The chain couples TRBV11-2 to TRBJ2-5; a weak D match, TRBD2 (5 bases). V lost 5 bases and J lost 5, with 9 bases in between. Germline V gene data show CDR1 as SGHAT and CDR2 as FQNNGV. The CDR3 covers 12 residues. CDR3 bases: TGTGCCAGCAGCCGCGGGTCCGAGACCCAGTACTTC. The encoded protein is CASSRGSETQYF.

The V gene is TRBV24-1, the J gene TRBJ2-1; TRBD1 might be the D (5 bases). This CDR3 has 12 amino acids. The V and J ends lost 4 bases and 14 bases respectively, with 14 bases between them. In germline, CDR1 is KGHDR, CDR2 SFDVKD. The DNA of the CDR3 is TGTGCCACCAGTGACGGACAAAGCGCAGAGTTCTTC. Protein sequence: CATSDGQSAEFF.

This sequence joins TRBV7-6 and TRBJ2-2; 14 nucleotides align to TRBD2. The junction had 2 bases not matched to a gene; V was cut back by 5 bases and J by 6 bases. Germline-derived CDR1 and CDR2 are SGHVS and FNYEAQ. This CDR3 has 15 amino acids. The CDR3 sequence is CASSVGLAGAGELFF. The CDR3 DNA sequence: TGTGCCAGCAGCGTGGGACTAGCGGGAGCCGGGGAGCTGTTTTTT.

This clone was observed a few times. The V and J genes are TRBV12-5 and TRBJ1-1, with D perhaps TRBD1 (6 bases). Trimming took 5 bases from V and 5 from J, leaving 12 bases between them. Germline-derived CDR1 and CDR2 are LGHNT and FRNRAP. CDR3 length: 13 amino acids. The CDR3 DNA reads TGTGCTAGTGGTAGGGGGACAACGACTGAAGCTTTCTTT. Protein product: CASGRGTTTEAFF.

This clone was recorded at least ten times. This sequence joins TRBV7-9 and TRBJ2-7; D uncertain. The length of the CDR3 is 13 residues. Germline V lookup: CDR1 SEHNR, CDR2 FQNEAQ (reference sequence). V was clipped by 0 bases and J by 0 bases, with 3 bases between them. This chain's CDR3 is CASSLAGSYEQYF. The CDR3 bases are TGTGCCAGCAGCTTAGCTGGCTCCTACGAGCAGTACTTC.

This chain uses TRBV30 with TRBJ1-6; D may be TRBD1 (6 bases). Trimming shortened V by 3 bases and J by 13 bases, and 19 bases separated the two germline ends. Germline lookup yields CDR1 GTSNPN and CDR2 SVGIG (reference sequence). This CDR3 region has 14 residues. In nucleotides, the CDR3 is TGTGCCTGGAGCCCCGGGGGACACACGGGCCCCCTCCACTTT. This sequence encodes CAWSPGGHTGPLHF.

In this sample, this clone turned up a few times. V usage is TRBV2 and J usage is TRBJ2-5, with 9 bases fitting TRBD2. The CDR3 length is 21 residues. Losses at the gene ends were 6 bases for V and 5 bases for J; bases not matched to a gene: 28. Germline V lookup: CDR1 SNHLY, CDR2 FYNNEI. The CDR3 protein is CASRDRGGGTSWPRRGETQYF. In nucleotides, the CDR3 is TGTGCCAGCAGGGACCGAGGGGGAGGGACTAGCTGGCCTAGACGCGGGGAGACCCAGTACTTC.

This clone has only a few counts. The V call is TRBV2, the J call TRBJ1-5; D gene uncertain. The CDR3 consists of 13 residues. The germline CDR1 and CDR2 sequences are SNHLY and FYNNEI. Trimming shortened V by 7 bases and J by 7 bases, and 14 bases separated the two germline ends. The DNA of the CDR3 is TGTGCCAGCACGATGGAGAAAGTGCAGCCCCAGCATTTT. It codes for CASTMEKVQPQHF.

The rearrangement uses TRBV12-3 or TRBV12-4 and TRBJ2-1, with D possibly being TRBD1 or TRBD2 (5 bases each). V lost 5 bases to trimming and J lost 6 bases, with 11 bases between them. This CDR3 region has 13 residues. This chain's CDR3 is CASSGGAGNEQFF. In DNA, the CDR3 is TGTGCCAGCAGTGGGGGAGCCGGCAATGAGCAGTTCTTC.